A selection of T cell receptor beta chains follows, all from one sample in a study of blood T cell repertoires in COVID-19. Data came from immunoSEQ multiplex PCR; TCRdb stores just in-frame clones and leaves some out. The data hold around 230,000 clones, with 86% observed a single time. Sequenced: PBMCs or T cells enriched from blood (not recorded which). The source of these receptors is a middle-aged woman with acute COVID-19. The CDR3 runs from the conserved cysteine through the conserved F or W. The D gene is left open where the match is weak. Where a row states a size, it is once, few, many or the class of an expanded clone; other rows omit it.

j_call clone_size v_call d_call cdr3_nt cdr3_aa
TRBJ1-1 few TRBV9 TRBD1 TGTGCCAGCAGCGCCATACAGGGGTTGTACGCTGAAGCTTTCTTT CASSAIQGLYAEAFF
TRBJ1-3 . TRBV27 TRBD1 TGTGCCAGCAACACGACAGGGGTTAAGGCTGGAAACACCATATATTTT CASNTTGVKAGNTIYF
TRBJ1-1 . TRBV5-1 . TGCGCCAGTCTTAAGACAGATATTTATAACACTGAAGCTTTCTTT CASLKTDIYNTEAFF
TRBJ1-1 . TRBV9 TRBD1 TGTGCCAGCAGCACAGCCGGGACAGGGGCCGCTTTCTTT CASSTAGTGAAFF
TRBJ1-4 . TRBV5-1 TRBD1 TGCGCCAGCAGCACGACAGGGCGTAATGAAAAACTGTTTTTT CASSTTGRNEKLFF
TRBJ1-5 . TRBV19 TRBD1 TGTGCCAGTAGTATACAGACAGGGGATCAGCCCCAGCATTTT CASSIQTGDQPQHF
TRBJ1-2 . TRBV2 . TGTGCCAGCAGTGATAGACCGGGACTTTTCGGCTACACCTTC CASSDRPGLFGYTF
TRBJ1-1 . TRBV27 TRBD1 TGTGCCAGCAGCCTGATACAGGGGCGAAACACTGAAGCTTTCTTT CASSLIQGRNTEAFF
TRBJ2-2 . TRBV5-4 TRBD1 TGTGCCAGCACCCTCTGGACAGGCACCACCGGGGAGCTGTTTTTT CASTLWTGTTGELFF
TRBJ1-5 . TRBV2 . TGTGCCAGCAGTGAACCAGGGGCGGATCAGCCCCAGCATTTT CASSEPGADQPQHF
TRBJ1-1 . TRBV9 TRBD1 TGTGCCAGCAGCGTAGGACGGCAGGGGGGGAACACTGAAGCTTTCTTT CASSVGRQGGNTEAFF
TRBJ1-5 . TRBV2 TRBD1 TGTGCCAGCAGTGCCACGGGACAGGGCGGCAATCAGCCCCAGCATTTT CASSATGQGGNQPQHF
TRBJ1-4 . TRBV28 . TGTGCCAGCAGTTTATCTTTGGTGGCCGAAAAACTGTTTTTT CASSLSLVAEKLFF
TRBJ2-1 once TRBV21-1 . TGTGCCAGCAGCAAAGAGAGCGGGGGGCCGTACAATGAGCAGTTCTTC CASSKESGGPYNEQFF
TRBJ1-2 . TRBV6-5 TRBD1 TGTGCCAGCAGTTACTCGACAGGGGGTCCATATGGCTACACCTTC CASSYSTGGPYGYTF
TRBJ1-6 . TRBV10-3 TRBD1 TGTGCCATCAGTGAGAGAGGGGGCGGATTTAATTCACCCCTCCACTTT CAISERGGGFNSPLHF
TRBJ1-1 . TRBV5-5 TRBD1 TGTGCCAGCAGCTCCCGAGGGACAGGGCGGAACACTGAAGCTTTCTTT CASSSRGTGRNTEAFF
TRBJ2-3 . TRBV7-3 . TGTGCCAGCAGCCCATCGCGGGGAAGGGCAGATACGCAGTATTTT CASSPSRGRADTQYF
TRBJ1-1 . TRBV27 . TGTGCCAGCACGTTTTTTGGGGGCCACACTGAAGCTTTCTTT CASTFFGGHTEAFF
TRBJ1-5 once TRBV2 . TGTGCCAGCAGGGGGGTCAGCGGCGGGGATCAGCCCCAGCATTTT CASRGVSGGDQPQHF
TRBJ1-2 . TRBV29-1 . TGCAGCGTGCCAGGGGCGGGCTATGGCTACACCTTC CSVPGAGYGYTF
TRBJ1-4 . TRBV14 . TGTGCCAGCAGCCACAGCCTGCTAGTCGGGGGTGAAAAACTGTTTTTT CASSHSLLVGGEKLFF
TRBJ2-1 once TRBV3-1/TRBV3-2 TRBD1 TGTGCCAGCAGCTTATCCGGGACAGGGAATGAGCAGTTCTTC CASSLSGTGNEQFF
TRBJ1-2 . TRBV3-1/TRBV3-2 TRBD1 TGTGCCAGCAGCGCGTCCGGGACAGGGGGGGACGGCTACACCTTC CASSASGTGGDGYTF
TRBJ2-7 . TRBV14 . TGTGCCAGCAGCCTCGGACAGCTATCCTACGAGCAGTACTTC CASSLGQLSYEQYF
TRBJ2-5 . TRBV7-7 . TGTGCCAGCAGCTTAAGGGGGCTAGCGGGTGGAACCCAGTACTTC CASSLRGLAGGTQYF
TRBJ1-6 . TRBV2 TRBD1 TGTGCCAGCAGGAGAGGGACAGGGGCCTATAATTCACCCCTCCACTTT CASRRGTGAYNSPLHF
TRBJ1-2 . TRBV11-2 TRBD1 TGTGCCAGCAGCACGACAGGGAACTATGGCTACACCTTC CASSTTGNYGYTF
TRBJ2-1 . TRBV30 TRBD2 TGTGCCTGGGTTACTAGCGGGGTTTACAATGAGCAGTTCTTC CAWVTSGVYNEQFF
TRBJ2-3 . TRBV12-3/TRBV12-4 . TGTGCCAGCAGTTTCGAGGGCACAGATACGCAGTATTTT CASSFEGTDTQYF
TRBJ1-1 few TRBV6-5 . TGTGCCAGCCGGCAGGGTCTGACCACTGAAGCTTTCTTT CASRQGLTTEAFF
TRBJ1-2 . TRBV18 . TGTGCCAGCTCACCGGCCGTTCGGGAAACTACTAATGGCTACACCTTC CASSPAVRETTNGYTF
TRBJ1-4 . TRBV6-5 . TGTGCCAGCAGTTCCCTCGGGGGACGTGAAAAACTGTTTTTT CASSSLGGREKLFF
TRBJ1-6 . TRBV25-1 . TGTGCCAGCAAAAACAGGGTGAATTGGAATTCACCCCTCCACTTT CASKNRVNWNSPLHF
TRBJ1-5 few TRBV19 . TGTGCCAGTAGGCAGGGGAATCAGCCCCAGCATTTT CASRQGNQPQHF
TRBJ2-2 . TRBV4-1 . TGCGCCAGCAGCCAAGAGTGGGCAGGGACGAACACCGGGGAGCTGTTTTTT CASSQEWAGTNTGELFF